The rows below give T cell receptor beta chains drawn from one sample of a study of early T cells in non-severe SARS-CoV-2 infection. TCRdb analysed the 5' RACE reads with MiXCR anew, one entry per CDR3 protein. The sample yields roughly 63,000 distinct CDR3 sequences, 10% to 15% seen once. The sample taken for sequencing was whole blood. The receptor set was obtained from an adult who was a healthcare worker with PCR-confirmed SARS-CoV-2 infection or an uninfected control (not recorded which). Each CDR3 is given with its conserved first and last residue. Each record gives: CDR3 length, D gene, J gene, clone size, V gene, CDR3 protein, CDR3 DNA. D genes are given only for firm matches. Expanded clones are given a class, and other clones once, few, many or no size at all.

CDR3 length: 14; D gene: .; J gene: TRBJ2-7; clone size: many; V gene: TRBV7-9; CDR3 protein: CASSSRDRTYEQYF; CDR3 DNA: TGTGCCAGCAGCTCGAGGGACCGCACCTACGAGCAGTACTTC
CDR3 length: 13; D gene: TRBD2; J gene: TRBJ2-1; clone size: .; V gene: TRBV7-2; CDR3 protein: CASSSSGGNEQFF; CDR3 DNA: TGTGCCAGCAGCTCTAGCGGGGGGAATGAGCAGTTCTTC
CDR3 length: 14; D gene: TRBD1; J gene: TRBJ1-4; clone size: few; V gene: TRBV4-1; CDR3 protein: CASSPHRGGEKLFF; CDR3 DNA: TGCGCCAGCAGCCCCCACAGGGGAGGCGAAAAACTGTTTTTT
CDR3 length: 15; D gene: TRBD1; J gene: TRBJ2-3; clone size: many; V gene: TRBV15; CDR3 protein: CATSREGGRTDTQYF; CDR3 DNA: TGTGCCACCAGCAGAGAAGGGGGCCGCACAGATACGCAGTATTTT
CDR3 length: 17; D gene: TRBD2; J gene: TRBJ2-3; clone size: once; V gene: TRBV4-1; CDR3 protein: CASSQDALAGGQDTQYF; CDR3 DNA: TGCGCCAGCAGCCAAGATGCCCTAGCGGGGGGCCAGGATACGCAGTATTTT
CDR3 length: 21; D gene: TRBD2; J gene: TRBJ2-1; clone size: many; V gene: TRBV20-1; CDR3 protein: CSARTTIWPAAAGGSYNEQFF; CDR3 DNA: TGCAGTGCTAGAACAACGATCTGGCCCGCCGCCGCGGGGGGCTCCTACAATGAGCAGTTCTTC
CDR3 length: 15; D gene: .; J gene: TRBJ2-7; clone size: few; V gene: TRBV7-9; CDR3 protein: CASSLALGVKYEQYF; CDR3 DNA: TGTGCCAGCAGCTTAGCGCTTGGGGTGAAGTACGAGCAGTACTTC
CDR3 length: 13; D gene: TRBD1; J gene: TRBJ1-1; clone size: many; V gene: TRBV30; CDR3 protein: CAGARDRGTEAFF; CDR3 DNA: TGTGCCGGAGCTAGGGACAGGGGCACTGAAGCTTTCTTT
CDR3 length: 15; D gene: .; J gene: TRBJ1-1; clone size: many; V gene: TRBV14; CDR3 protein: CASSRKSQVNTEAFF; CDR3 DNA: TGTGCCAGCAGCCGAAAGTCTCAAGTTAACACTGAAGCTTTCTTT
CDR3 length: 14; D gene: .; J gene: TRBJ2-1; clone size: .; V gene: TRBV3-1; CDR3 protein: CASSLFGADNEQFF; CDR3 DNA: TGTGCCAGCAGCCTATTTGGCGCAGACAATGAGCAGTTCTTC
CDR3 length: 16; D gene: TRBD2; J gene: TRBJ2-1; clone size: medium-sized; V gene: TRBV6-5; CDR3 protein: CASSYSTSGKYNEQFF; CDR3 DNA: TGTGCCAGCAGTTACTCAACTAGCGGAAAATACAATGAGCAGTTCTTC
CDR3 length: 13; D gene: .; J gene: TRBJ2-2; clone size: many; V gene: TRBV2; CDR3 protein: CASMPVNTGELFF; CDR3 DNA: TGTGCCAGCATGCCAGTCAACACCGGGGAGCTGTTTTTT
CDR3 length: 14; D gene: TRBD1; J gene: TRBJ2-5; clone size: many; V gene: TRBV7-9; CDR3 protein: CASSLRTGQETQYF; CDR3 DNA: TGTGCCAGCAGCCTCCGGACAGGGCAAGAGACCCAGTACTTC
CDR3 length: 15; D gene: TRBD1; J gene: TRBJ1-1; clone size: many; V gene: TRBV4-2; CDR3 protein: CASSQDPGGNTEAFF; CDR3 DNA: TGTGCCAGCAGCCAAGATCCAGGGGGTAACACTGAAGCTTTCTTT
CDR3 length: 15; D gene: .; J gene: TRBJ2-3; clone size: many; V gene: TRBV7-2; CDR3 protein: CASSLNEADADTQYF; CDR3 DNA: TGTGCCAGCAGCTTAAATGAAGCGGACGCAGATACGCAGTATTTT
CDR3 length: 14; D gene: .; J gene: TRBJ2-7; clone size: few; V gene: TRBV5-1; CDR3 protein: CASSLGTAVYEQYF; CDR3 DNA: TGCGCCAGCAGCTTGGGGACAGCGGTCTACGAGCAGTACTTC
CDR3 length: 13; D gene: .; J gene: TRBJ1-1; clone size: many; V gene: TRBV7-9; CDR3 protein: CASSPPMNTEAFF; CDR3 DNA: TGTGCCAGCAGCCCCCCCATGAACACTGAAGCTTTCTTT
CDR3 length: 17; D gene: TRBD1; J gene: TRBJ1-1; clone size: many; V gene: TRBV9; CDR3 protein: CASSVAGQGSLNTEAFF; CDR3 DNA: TGTGCCAGCAGCGTAGCCGGACAGGGAAGCCTGAACACTGAAGCTTTCTTT